These T cell receptor beta chains were read from a single sample in a study of T cell responses to AZD1222 COVID-19 vaccine. Sequencing used immunoSEQ multiplex PCR; TCRdb keeps in-frame clones, though not all of them. The sample shows some 170,000 clones, 75% to 90% of them seen only once. Sample: peripheral blood, taken 28 days after the second dose of the MenACWY control vaccine. The receptors stem from an adult who received the MenACWY meningococcal vaccine as a control. The CDR3 runs from the conserved cysteine through the conserved F or W. Fields, in order: clone size, D gene, V gene, J gene, CDR3 DNA, CDR3 protein. D genes are given only for firm matches. Some rows have no size entry. The others give once, few or many, or a class for an expanded clone.

>-|-|TRBV6-1|TRBJ1-1
TGTGCCAGCAGTGAACAGGTCAGGAACACTGAAGCTTTCTTT
CASSEQVRNTEAFF
>-|-|TRBV28|TRBJ1-2
TGTGCCAGCAGTGACGGCCGCTATGGCTACACCTTC
CASSDGRYGYTF
>once|-|TRBV3-1/TRBV3-2|TRBJ2-5
TGTGCCAGCAGCACTGAACAGGGAGTGACCCAGTACTTC
CASSTEQGVTQYF
>once|TRBD1|TRBV2|TRBJ1-5
TGTGCCAGCATGGGACAGGGGGGCCAGCCCCAGCATTTT
CASMGQGGQPQHF
>-|-|TRBV19|TRBJ2-5
TGTGCCAGTAGTATAGGAACTACGAAAGAGACCCAGTACTTC
CASSIGTTKETQYF
>-|TRBD1|TRBV5-5|TRBJ2-7
TGTGCCAGCAGCTTGTTTGGGACAGGGGGCTCCGAGCAGTACTTC
CASSLFGTGGSEQYF
>-|-|TRBV2|TRBJ2-3
TGTGCCAGCAGTGAAGCGCCACATACGCAGTATTTT
CASSEAPHTQYF
>-|-|TRBV12-3/TRBV12-4|TRBJ2-1
TGTGCCAGCACGACGGAACCTTCCAATGAGCAGTTCTTC
CASTTEPSNEQFF
>-|TRBD1|TRBV7-8|TRBJ1-5
TGTGCCAGCAGCTTAGGATCAACAGGGGGTAATCAGCCCCAGCATTTT
CASSLGSTGGNQPQHF
>few|TRBD1|TRBV27|TRBJ2-7
TGTGCCAGCAGTCGTACCCACAGGGGCGAGCAGTACTTC
CASSRTHRGEQYF
>-|TRBD1|TRBV4-1|TRBJ1-3
TGCGCCAGCAGCCACTTTAGGGGGCCATTTGGAAACACCATATATTTT
CASSHFRGPFGNTIYF
>-|-|TRBV9|TRBJ1-6
TGTGCCAGTACCAGGGATCCTAATTCACCCCTCCACTTT
CASTRDPNSPLHF
>-|-|TRBV28|TRBJ1-4
TGTGCCAGCAGTTTACTAACAGGGACTAATGAAAAACTGTTTTTT
CASSLLTGTNEKLFF
>-|-|TRBV6-2/TRBV6-3|TRBJ2-4
TGTGCCAGCAGTTCCCAACTAGCCCATGGCATTCAGTACTTC
CASSSQLAHGIQYF
>-|-|TRBV2|TRBJ2-7
TGTGCCAGCAGTGAAGATCGGCTGGCGTCCTACGAGCAGTACTTC
CASSEDRLASYEQYF
>few|-|TRBV7-8|TRBJ1-2
TGTGCCAGCAGCTTAGTCCGCTCAGCTAACTATGGCTACACCTTC
CASSLVRSANYGYTF
>-|-|TRBV19|TRBJ2-5
TGTGCCAGTACTGCGCGAAGTGGGACCCAGTACTTC
CASTARSGTQYF
>-|-|TRBV24-1|TRBJ2-2
TGTGCCACCAGTGACCGATACACCACCGGGGAGCTGTTTTTT
CATSDRYTTGELFF
>-|-|TRBV21-1|TRBJ2-7
TGTGCCAGCAGCAAAGTTTCTTGGACACGGACCTACGAGCAGTACTTC
CASSKVSWTRTYEQYF
>-|TRBD1|TRBV2|TRBJ1-1
TGTGCCAGCAGTGCAGGGACAGGGGGGAGTACTGAAGCTTTCTTT
CASSAGTGGSTEAFF
>-|-|TRBV30|TRBJ1-2
TGTGCCTGGAACTTAGGCAGCTATGGCTACACCTTC
CAWNLGSYGYTF
>-|TRBD2|TRBV19|TRBJ2-1
TGTGCCAGTAGTATTCCTAGCGGGAGCGGTGTTGATGAGCAGTTCTTC
CASSIPSGSGVDEQFF
>-|-|TRBV19|TRBJ1-5
TGTGCCAGTAGTAAGAAGACGGCACACAATCAGCCCCAGCATTTT
CASSKKTAHNQPQHF
>-|-|TRBV6-6|TRBJ2-7
TGTGCCAGCAGCCTATCAGCCGGGGCCTACGAGCAGTACTTC
CASSLSAGAYEQYF
>once|-|TRBV4-1|TRBJ2-2
TGCGCCAGCAGCCAAGACCTATTGTTTTTCCCCGGGCGGGTACACAACACCGGGGAGCTGTTTTTT
CASSQDLLFFPGRVHNTGELFF
>-|-|TRBV6-4|TRBJ2-3
TGTGCCAGCAGTGACATGGCAGGGAGCACAGATACGCAGTATTTT
CASSDMAGSTDTQYF
>-|-|TRBV12-3/TRBV12-4|TRBJ2-3
TGTGCCAGCACCTCAGTCGGAGATACGCAGTATTTT
CASTSVGDTQYF
>-|TRBD2|TRBV28|TRBJ2-3
TGTGCCAGCAGTTTACTAGCGGGGAGCACAGATACGCAGTATTTT
CASSLLAGSTDTQYF
>-|TRBD1|TRBV19|TRBJ2-7
TGTGCCAGTAGTATGTCAGGGGGCTTCGCCTACGAGCAGTACTTC
CASSMSGGFAYEQYF
>-|-|TRBV4-1|TRBJ2-5
TGCGCCAGCAGCCAAGTAAATCTCGGCCTAAGGACGGGTGAGACCCAGTACTTC
CASSQVNLGLRTGETQYF
>-|-|TRBV28|TRBJ2-7
TGTGCCAGCAGTTTAGGCAGGAGCATTCGGGAGCAGTACTTC
CASSLGRSIREQYF
>-|TRBD1|TRBV25-1|TRBJ1-1
TGTGCCAGCAGTGGCTTTCAGGGACAGGGGGGCACTGAAGCTTTCTTT
CASSGFQGQGGTEAFF
>-|-|TRBV4-3|TRBJ1-5
TGCGCCAGCAGCCCATCAGCAAGGGCGGGCAATCAGCCCCAGCATTTT
CASSPSARAGNQPQHF
>once|-|TRBV5-6|TRBJ1-2
TGTGCCAGCAGCTTACCTCCCGGGACATCCTATGGCTACACCTTC
CASSLPPGTSYGYTF
>-|-|TRBV3-1/TRBV3-2|TRBJ1-2
TGTGCCAGCAGCTTCAAACAGGGAAATGGCTACACCTTC
CASSFKQGNGYTF
>-|-|TRBV15|TRBJ1-4
TGTGCCACCAGCGGGCGAATTAATGATGAAAAACTGTTTTTT
CATSGRINDEKLFF
>-|-|TRBV7-8|TRBJ1-2
TGTGCCAGCAGCTTACAGTTGGTCCGGACAAATAACTATGGCTACACCTTC
CASSLQLVRTNNYGYTF
>-|TRBD2|TRBV11-2|TRBJ2-1
TGTGCCAGCAGGACGACCGGGACTAAGAATGAGCAGTTCTTC
CASRTTGTKNEQFF
>-|TRBD2|TRBV19|TRBJ2-2
TGTGCCAGCCACACGCAAGCGGGAGGGTTCCCCGGGGAGCTGTTTTTT
CASHTQAGGFPGELFF
>-|TRBD1|TRBV6-5|TRBJ2-7
TGTGCCAGCAGTTTGGACAGGGACGAGCAGTACTTC
CASSLDRDEQYF
>-|-|TRBV6-5|TRBJ2-7
TGTGCCAGCAGTTACTACGGAGAAGGGCGGTACGAGCAGTACTTC
CASSYYGEGRYEQYF
>-|TRBD2|TRBV28|TRBJ2-5
TGTGCCAGCAGTTGGACTAGCGGGAGTGCGAGTTGGTCAGAGACCCAGTACTTC
CASSWTSGSASWSETQYF
>-|-|TRBV19|TRBJ1-5
TGTGCCAGTAACCGAGCGGGAGATCTCAATCAGCCCCAGCATTTT
CASNRAGDLNQPQHF
>-|TRBD2|TRBV24-1|TRBJ2-1
TGTGCCACCAGTGACCTCGGACTAGCGGGCTACAATGAGCAGTTCTTC
CATSDLGLAGYNEQFF
>once|-|TRBV6-5|TRBJ1-5
TGTGCCAGCGACGGTAGCAATCAGCCCCAGCATTTT
CASDGSNQPQHF
>once|-|TRBV28|TRBJ1-1
TGTGCCAGCGTTGGGGGAACGGGGGCGACTGAAGCTTTCTTT
CASVGGTGATEAFF
>-|-|TRBV5-5|TRBJ2-7
TGTGCCAGCAGCTTGCTGATAAGGGGCGAGCAGTACTTC
CASSLLIRGEQYF
>-|-|TRBV28|TRBJ1-2
TGTGCCAGCATTAACTCGTATGGCTACACCTTC
CASINSYGYTF
>-|-|TRBV18|TRBJ2-2
TGTGCCAGCTCACGGACAGATAACACCGGGGAGCTGTTTTTT
CASSRTDNTGELFF
>-|-|TRBV30|TRBJ2-5
TGTGCCTGGAGAAGGTTGACGGGACAAGAGACCCAGTACTTC
CAWRRLTGQETQYF
>-|-|TRBV5-4|TRBJ1-2
TGTGCCAGCAGCCCAGACCGGGGTTATGGCTACACCTTC
CASSPDRGYGYTF